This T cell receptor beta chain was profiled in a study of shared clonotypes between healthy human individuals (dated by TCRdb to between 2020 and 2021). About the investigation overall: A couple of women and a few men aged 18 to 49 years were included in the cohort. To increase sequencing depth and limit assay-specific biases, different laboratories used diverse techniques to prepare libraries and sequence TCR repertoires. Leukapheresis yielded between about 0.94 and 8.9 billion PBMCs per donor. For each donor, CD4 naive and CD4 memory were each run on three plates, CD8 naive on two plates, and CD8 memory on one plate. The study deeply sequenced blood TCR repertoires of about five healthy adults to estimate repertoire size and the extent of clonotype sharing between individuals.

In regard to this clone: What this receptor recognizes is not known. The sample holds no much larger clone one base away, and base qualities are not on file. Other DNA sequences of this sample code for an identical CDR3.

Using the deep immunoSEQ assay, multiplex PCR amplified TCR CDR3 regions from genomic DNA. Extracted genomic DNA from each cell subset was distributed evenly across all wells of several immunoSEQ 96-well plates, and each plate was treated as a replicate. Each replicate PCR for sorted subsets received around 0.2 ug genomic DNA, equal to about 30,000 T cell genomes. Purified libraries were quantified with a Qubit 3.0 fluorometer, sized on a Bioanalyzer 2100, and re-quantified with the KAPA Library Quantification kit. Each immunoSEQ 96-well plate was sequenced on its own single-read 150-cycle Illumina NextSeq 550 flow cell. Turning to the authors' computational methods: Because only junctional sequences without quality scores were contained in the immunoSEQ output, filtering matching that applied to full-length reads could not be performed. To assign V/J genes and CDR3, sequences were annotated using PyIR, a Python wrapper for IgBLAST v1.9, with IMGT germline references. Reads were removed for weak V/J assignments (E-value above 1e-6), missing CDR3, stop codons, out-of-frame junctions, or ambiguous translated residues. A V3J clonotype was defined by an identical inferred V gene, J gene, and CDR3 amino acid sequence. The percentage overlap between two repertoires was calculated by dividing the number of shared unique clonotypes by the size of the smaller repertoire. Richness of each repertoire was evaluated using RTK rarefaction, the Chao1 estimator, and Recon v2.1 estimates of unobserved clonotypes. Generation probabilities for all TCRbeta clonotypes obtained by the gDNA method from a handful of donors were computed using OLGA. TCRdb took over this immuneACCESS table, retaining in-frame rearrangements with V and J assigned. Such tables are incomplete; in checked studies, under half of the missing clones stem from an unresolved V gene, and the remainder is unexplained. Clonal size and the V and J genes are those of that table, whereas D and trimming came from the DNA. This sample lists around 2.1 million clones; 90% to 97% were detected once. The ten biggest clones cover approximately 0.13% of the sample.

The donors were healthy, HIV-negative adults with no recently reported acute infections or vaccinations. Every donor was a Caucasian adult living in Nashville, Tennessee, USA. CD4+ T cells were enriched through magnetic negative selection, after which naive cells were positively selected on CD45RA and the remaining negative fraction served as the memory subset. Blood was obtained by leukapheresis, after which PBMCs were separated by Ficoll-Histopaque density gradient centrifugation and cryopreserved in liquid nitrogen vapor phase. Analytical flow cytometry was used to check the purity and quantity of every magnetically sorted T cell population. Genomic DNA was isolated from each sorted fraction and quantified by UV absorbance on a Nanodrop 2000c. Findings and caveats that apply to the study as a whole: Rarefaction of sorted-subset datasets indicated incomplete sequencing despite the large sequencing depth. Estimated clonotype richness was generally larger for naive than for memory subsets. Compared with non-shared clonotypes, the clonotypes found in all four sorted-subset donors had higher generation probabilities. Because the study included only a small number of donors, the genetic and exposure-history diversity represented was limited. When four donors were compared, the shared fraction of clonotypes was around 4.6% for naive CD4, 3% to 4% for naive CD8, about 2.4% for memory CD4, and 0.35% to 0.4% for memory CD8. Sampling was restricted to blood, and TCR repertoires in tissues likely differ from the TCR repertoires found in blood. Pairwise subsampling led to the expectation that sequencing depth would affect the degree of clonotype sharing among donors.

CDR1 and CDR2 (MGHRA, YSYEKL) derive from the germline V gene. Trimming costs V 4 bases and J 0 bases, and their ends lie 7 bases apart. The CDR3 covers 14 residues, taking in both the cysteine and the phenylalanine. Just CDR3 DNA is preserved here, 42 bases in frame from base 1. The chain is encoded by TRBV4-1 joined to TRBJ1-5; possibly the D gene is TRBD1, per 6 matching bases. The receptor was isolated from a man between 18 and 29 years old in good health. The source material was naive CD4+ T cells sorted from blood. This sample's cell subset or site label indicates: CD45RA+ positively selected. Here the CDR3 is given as CASSRTVSNQPQHF. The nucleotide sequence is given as TGCGCCAGCAGCCGGACAGTTAGCAATCAGCCCCAGCATTTT.